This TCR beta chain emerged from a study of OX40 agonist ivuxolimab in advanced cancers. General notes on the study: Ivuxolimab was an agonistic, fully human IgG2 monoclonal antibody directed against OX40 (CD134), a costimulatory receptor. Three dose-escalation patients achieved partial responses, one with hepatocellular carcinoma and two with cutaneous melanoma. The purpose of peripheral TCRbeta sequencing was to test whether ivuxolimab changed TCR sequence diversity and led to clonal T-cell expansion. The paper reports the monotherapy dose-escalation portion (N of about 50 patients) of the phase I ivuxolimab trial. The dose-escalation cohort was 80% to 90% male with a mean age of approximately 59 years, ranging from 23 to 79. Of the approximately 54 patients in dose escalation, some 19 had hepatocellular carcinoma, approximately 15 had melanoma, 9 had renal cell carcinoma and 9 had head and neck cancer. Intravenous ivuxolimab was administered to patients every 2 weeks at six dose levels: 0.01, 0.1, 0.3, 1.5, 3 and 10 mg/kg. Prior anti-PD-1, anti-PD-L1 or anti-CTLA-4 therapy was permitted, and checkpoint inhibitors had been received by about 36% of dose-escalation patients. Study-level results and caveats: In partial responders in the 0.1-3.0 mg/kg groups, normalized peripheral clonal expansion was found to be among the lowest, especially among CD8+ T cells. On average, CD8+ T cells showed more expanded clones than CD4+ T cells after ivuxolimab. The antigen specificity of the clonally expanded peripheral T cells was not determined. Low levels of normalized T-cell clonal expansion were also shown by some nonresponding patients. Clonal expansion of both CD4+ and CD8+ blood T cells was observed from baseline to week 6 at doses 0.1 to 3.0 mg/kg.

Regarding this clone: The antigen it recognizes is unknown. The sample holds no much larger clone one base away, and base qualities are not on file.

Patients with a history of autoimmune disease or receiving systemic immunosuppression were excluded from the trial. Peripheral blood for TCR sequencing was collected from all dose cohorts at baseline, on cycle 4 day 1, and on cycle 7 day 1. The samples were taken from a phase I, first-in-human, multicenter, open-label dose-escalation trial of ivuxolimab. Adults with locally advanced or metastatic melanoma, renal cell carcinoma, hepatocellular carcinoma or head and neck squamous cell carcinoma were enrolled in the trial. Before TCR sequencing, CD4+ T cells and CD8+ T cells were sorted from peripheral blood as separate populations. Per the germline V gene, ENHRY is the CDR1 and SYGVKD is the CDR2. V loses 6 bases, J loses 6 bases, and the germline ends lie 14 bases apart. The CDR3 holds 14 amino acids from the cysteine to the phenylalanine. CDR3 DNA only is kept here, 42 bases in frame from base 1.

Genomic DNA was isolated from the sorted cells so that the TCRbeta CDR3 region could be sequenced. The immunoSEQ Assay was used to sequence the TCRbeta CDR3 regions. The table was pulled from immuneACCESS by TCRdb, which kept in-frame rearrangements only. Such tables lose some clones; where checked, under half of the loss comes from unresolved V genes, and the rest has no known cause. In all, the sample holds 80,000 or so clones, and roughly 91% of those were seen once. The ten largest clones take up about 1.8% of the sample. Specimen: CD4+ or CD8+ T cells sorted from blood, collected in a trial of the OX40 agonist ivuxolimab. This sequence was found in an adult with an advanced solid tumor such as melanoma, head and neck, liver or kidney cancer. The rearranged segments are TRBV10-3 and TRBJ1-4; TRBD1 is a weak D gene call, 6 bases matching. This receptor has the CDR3 CAISERGGDEKLFF. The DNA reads TGTGCCATCAGCGAACGAGGGGGGGATGAAAAACTGTTTTTT.